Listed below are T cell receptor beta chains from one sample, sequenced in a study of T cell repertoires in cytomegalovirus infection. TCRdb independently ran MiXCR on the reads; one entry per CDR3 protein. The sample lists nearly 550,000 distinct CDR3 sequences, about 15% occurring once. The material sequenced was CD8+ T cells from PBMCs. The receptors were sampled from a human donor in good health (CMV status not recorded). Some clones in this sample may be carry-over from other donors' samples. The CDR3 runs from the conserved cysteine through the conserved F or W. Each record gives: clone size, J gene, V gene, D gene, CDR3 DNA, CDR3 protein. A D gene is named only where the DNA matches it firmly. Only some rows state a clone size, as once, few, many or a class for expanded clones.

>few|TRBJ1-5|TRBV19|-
TGTGCCAGTAGTGTTCTCCGGGACGCTGCTGGCAATCAGCCCCAGCATTTT
CASSVLRDAAGNQPQHF
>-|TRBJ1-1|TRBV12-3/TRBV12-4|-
TGTGCCAGCAGTTTGAACGGGATCACTGAAGCTTTCTTT
CASSLNGITEAFF
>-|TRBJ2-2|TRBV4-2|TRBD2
TGTGCCAGCAGCCATAATCGGGGGGAGGGCGGGGAGCTGTTTTTT
CASSHNRGEGGELFF
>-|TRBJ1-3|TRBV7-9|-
TGTGCCAGCAGCTCTCACGACAAGAGCTCTGGAAACACCATATATTTT
CASSSHDKSSGNTIYF
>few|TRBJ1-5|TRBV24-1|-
TGTGCCACCAGTGATTCGGGACAAAGCAATCAGCCCCAGCATTTT
CATSDSGQSNQPQHF
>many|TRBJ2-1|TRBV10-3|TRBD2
TGTGCCATCAGTGAAGGCGGGGGTTACAATGAGCAGTTCTTC
CAISEGGGYNEQFF
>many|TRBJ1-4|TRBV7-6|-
TGTGCCAGCAGCTTAGCGCAAACGCCTAATGAAAAACTGTTTTTT
CASSLAQTPNEKLFF
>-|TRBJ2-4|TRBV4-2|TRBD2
TGTGCCAGCAGGGGGACTAGGGCTCAGTACTTC
CASRGTRAQYF
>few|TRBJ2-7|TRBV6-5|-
TGTGCCAGCAGTTACGGCCCGCAGGGAGGCAACGAGCAGTACTTC
CASSYGPQGGNEQYF
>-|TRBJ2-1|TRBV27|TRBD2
TGTGCCAGCTTTCCCGGGGGGGCCCCCTACAATGAGCAGTTCTTC
CASFPGGAPYNEQFF
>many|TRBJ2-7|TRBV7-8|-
TGTGCCAGCAGCTTGACGGCCGAGCAGTACTTC
CASSLTAEQYF
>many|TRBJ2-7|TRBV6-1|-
TGTGCCAGCAGAAGGGCCGGTAGCTCCTACGAGCAGTACTTC
CASRRAGSSYEQYF
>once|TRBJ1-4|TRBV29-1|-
TGCAGCGTTCTTGCAAGGGTGTCGGGAGAAAAACTGTTTTTT
CSVLARVSGEKLFF
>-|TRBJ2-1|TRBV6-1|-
TGTGCCAGCAGTGAGCCAGGGATGGTAGCCTACAATGAGCAGTTCTTC
CASSEPGMVAYNEQFF
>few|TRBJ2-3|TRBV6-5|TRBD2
TGTGCCAGCAGTTACTCGATACTAGCGGGAGGGCCGGATACGCAGTATTTT
CASSYSILAGGPDTQYF